The sequence of this TCR beta chain was determined in a study of breast tumors, draining lymph nodes, adjacent tissues. TCRdb fed the multiplex PCR reads into MiXCR, producing one record per CDR3 protein. The table shows 150,000 to 200,000 distinct CDR3 sequences, with more than 25% occurring only once. This clonotype has ten or more counts. Its antigen is unknown. CDR3 length: 12 amino acids. The germline V gene encodes CDR1 LGHDT and CDR2 YNNKEL (reference sequence). V lost 0 bases, J lost 11 bases, and 9 bases lay in between. Study-level results: Tumors had less TCR diversity than lymph nodes, more than nontumor tissue. Luminal-like breast cancer showed significantly higher tumor–nontumor repertoire similarity than basal-like. The lymph node origin of tumor T cells was framed as consistent with a hypothesis, not demonstrated.

Samples came from axillary lymph nodes draining the breast cancer. The source material was axillary lymph node tissue. The rearrangement links TRBV3-1 to TRBJ2-3; D not certain. The receptor's source is a female donor with breast cancer. Some clones in this sample may be carry-over from other donors' samples. CDR3 bases: TGTGCCAGCAGCCAAGAACTAAGTGGGCAGTATTTT. This sequence encodes CASSQELSGQYF.